This T cell receptor (beta chain) was retrieved from a study of Graves' ophthalmopathy and Graves' hyperthyroidism. As for the study in general: The authors defined stable hyperthyroidism as no ophthalmopathy within 18 months of follow-up. The study, taken as a whole, reports: Thyroid clonotypes that were expanded above 0.001 frequency mostly also appeared in blood.

V was pared by 0 bases and J by 13 bases, with 10 bases of the junction left unmatched. Per the germline V gene, CDR1 is DFQATT and CDR2 is SNEGSKA (reference sequence). This CDR3 has 15 residues. This clonotype was counted many times. Antigen specificity is unknown. CDR3 regions of TCR beta were amplified from RNA transcripts. First-round RT-PCR relied on HTBI primers, and a second-round multiplex PCR came next. TCRdb independently ran MiXCR on the multiplex PCR reads; one entry per CDR3 protein. The sample includes 560,000 or so distinct CDR3 sequences, approximately 35% of them seen just once. Pregnancy or lactation, uncontrolled infections and other autoimmune diseases were grounds for excluding patients.

This clonotype was sampled from an adult man with Graves' hyperthyroidism. The chain joins TRBV20-1 to TRBJ1-6; 9 nucleotides match TRBD1. Sequenced input: peripheral blood or thyroid tissue (not recorded which). This chain's CDR3 is CSARDGGTGRVPLHF. CDR3 nucleotide sequence: TGCAGTGCTAGAGATGGTGGGACAGGGAGGGTGCCCCTCCACTTT.